Listed below are T cell receptor beta chains from one sample, sequenced in a study of human T cells and chemical hapten exposure. TCRdb reprocessed the RACE reads with MiXCR, giving one entry per CDR3 protein. The top ten clones hold around 3.7% of a sample with under 100,000 distinct CDR3 sequences, roughly 10% of them seen once. Here the sequenced sample was whole blood, taken in connection with sensitization to the hapten diphenylcyclopropenone (DPC). The receptors here all came from a woman aged 45-60 years with alopecia areata. Some clones in this sample may be carry-over from other donors' samples. CDR3s include the opening cysteine and the closing phenylalanine or tryptophan. The D gene is left open where the match is weak. Expanded clones get a size class; other rows say once, few or many, or leave the size out.

size	V	J	D	CDR3	DNA
many	TRBV6-5	TRBJ2-7	TRBD2	CASSSLVAGGYEQYF	TGTGCCAGCAGTTCCTTAGTGGCGGGAGGATACGAGCAGTACTTC
-	TRBV28	TRBJ2-7	-	CASSLPGYEQYF	TGTGCCAGCAGTTTACCGGGGTACGAGCAGTACTTC
few	TRBV29-1	TRBJ2-1	-	CSVGGYPPGEQFF	TGCAGCGTTGGCGGGTACCCTCCTGGGGAGCAGTTCTTC
many	TRBV29-1	TRBJ2-3	TRBD2	CSVEGGLAGDTQYF	TGCAGCGTTGAAGGGGGACTAGCGGGAGATACGCAGTATTTT
many	TRBV4-2	TRBJ2-1	-	CASSILGGPGEQFF	TGTGCCAGCAGCATACTTGGGGGGCCGGGGGAGCAGTTCTTC
-	TRBV6-6	TRBJ2-7	-	CASSSGTPREQYF	TGTGCCAGCAGTTCCGGGACACCTAGGGAGCAGTACTTC
-	TRBV3-1	TRBJ1-1	TRBD1	CASSSIPGGTEAFF	TGTGCCAGCAGCTCAATTCCAGGGGGCACTGAAGCTTTCTTT
-	TRBV6-2/TRBV6-3	TRBJ2-4	-	CASSDRLGMTNIQYF	TGTGCCAGCAGTGACCGACTCGGTATGACGAACATTCAGTACTTC
-	TRBV6-6	TRBJ2-3	-	CASSYLTSTDTQYF	TGTGCCAGCAGTTACTTGACAAGCACAGATACGCAGTATTTT
few	TRBV29-1	TRBJ2-7	-	CSVHGSRGIYEQYF	TGCAGCGTTCATGGGTCCAGGGGAATCTACGAGCAGTACTTC
many	TRBV20-1	TRBJ2-7	TRBD1	CSARDPHIPGQGYTSGKSEQYF	TGCAGTGCTAGAGACCCTCATATTCCGGGACAGGGCTATACAAGCGGGAAGAGCGAGCAGTACTTC
-	TRBV14	TRBJ1-1	TRBD1	CASSLRTGRNTEAFF	TGTGCCAGCAGCCTTCGGACAGGGCGTAACACTGAAGCTTTCTTT
-	TRBV20-1	TRBJ2-1	TRBD2	CSARLGGLAGGNEQFF	TGCAGTGCTAGACTGGGCGGACTAGCGGGAGGCAATGAGCAGTTCTTC
-	TRBV7-2	TRBJ2-7	-	CASSLAGEQYF	TGTGCCAGCAGCTTGGCGGGAGAGCAGTACTTC
-	TRBV28	TRBJ2-7	-	CASRRSSYEQYF	TGTGCCAGCAGACGGAGCTCCTACGAGCAGTACTTC
many	TRBV27	TRBJ2-7	TRBD1	CASSPSGQGSFYEQYF	TGTGCCAGCAGTCCCTCGGGACAGGGGTCTTTCTACGAGCAGTACTTC
many	TRBV18	TRBJ1-1	-	CASSRNLHGARSTEAFF	TGTGCCAGCTCACGCAACCTCCACGGGGCGCGGAGCACTGAAGCTTTCTTT
many	TRBV20-1	TRBJ2-1	TRBD2	CSAKGGTRGHNEQFF	TGCAGTGCGAAAGGGGGGACTAGGGGCCACAATGAGCAGTTCTTC
many	TRBV14	TRBJ2-2	TRBD1	CASSQFPLGTANTGELFF	TGTGCCAGCAGCCAATTCCCCCTCGGGACAGCGAACACCGGGGAGCTGTTTTTT
many	TRBV20-1	TRBJ2-5	-	CSARLGIGGQETQYF	TGCAGTGCTAGGTTGGGGATAGGAGGCCAAGAGACCCAGTACTTC
many	TRBV29-1	TRBJ2-7	TRBD2	CSVRQSSGSEQYF	TGCAGCGTCCGCCAAAGTAGCGGGAGCGAGCAGTACTTC
few	TRBV7-9	TRBJ2-2	-	CASSPRQNTGELFF	TGTGCCAGCAGCCCCAGACAGAACACCGGGGAGCTGTTTTTT
many	TRBV18	TRBJ1-1	-	CASSRIKQGNTEAFF	TGTGCCAGCTCACGCATCAAACAGGGGAACACTGAAGCTTTCTTT
many	TRBV11-2	TRBJ2-2	TRBD2	CASSLTSGSYTGELFF	TGTGCCAGCAGCTTAACTAGCGGGAGTTACACCGGGGAGCTGTTTTTT
many	TRBV12-3/TRBV12-4	TRBJ1-1	-	CASSSGPGNTEAFF	TGTGCCAGCAGTTCAGGGCCGGGGAACACTGAAGCTTTCTTT
-	TRBV7-2	TRBJ2-2	-	CASSLEQGVAGELFF	TGTGCCAGCAGCTTAGAGCAGGGAGTGGCCGGGGAGCTGTTTTTT
many	TRBV11-3	TRBJ2-1	-	CASSLMSSYNEQFF	TGTGCCAGCAGCTTAATGAGCTCCTACAATGAGCAGTTCTTC
-	TRBV9	TRBJ2-3	-	CASNPGDTDTQYF	TGTGCCAGCAACCCAGGGGACACAGATACGCAGTATTTT
-	TRBV6-5	TRBJ2-5	TRBD1	CASSYKGQRQETQYF	TGTGCCAGCAGTTACAAGGGACAGCGCCAAGAGACCCAGTACTTC
few	TRBV5-1	TRBJ2-4	-	CASSAVPAPGQNIQYF	TGCGCCAGCAGCGCCGTCCCGGCACCCGGGCAAAACATTCAGTACTTC
many	TRBV10-3	TRBJ2-7	-	CAISEGRVGSYEQYF	TGTGCCATCAGTGAAGGTCGGGTTGGGTCCTACGAGCAGTACTTC
many	TRBV6-2/TRBV6-3	TRBJ2-2	TRBD1	CASSYETGGVRTGELFF	TGTGCCAGCAGTTACGAGACAGGGGGAGTGAGAACCGGGGAGCTGTTTTTT
-	TRBV29-1	TRBJ2-4	-	CSVEVTGRVDIQYF	TGCAGCGTTGAAGTTACAGGGCGCGTGGACATTCAGTACTTC
few	TRBV9	TRBJ2-2	-	CASRPGAVNTGELFF	TGTGCCAGCAGGCCTGGAGCGGTGAACACCGGGGAGCTGTTTTTT
many	TRBV7-2	TRBJ1-2	-	CASSLWQGQDYGYTF	TGTGCCAGCAGCTTATGGCAGGGCCAAGACTATGGCTACACCTTC
few	TRBV7-2	TRBJ2-3	-	CASSRTGGTDTQYF	TGTGCCAGCAGCAGGACTGGGGGCACAGATACGCAGTATTTT
many	TRBV10-3	TRBJ2-7	TRBD2	CAISGGLASYEQYF	TGTGCCATCAGTGGCGGACTAGCCTCCTACGAGCAGTACTTC
many	TRBV10-3	TRBJ1-4	-	CAISAGAGEKLFF	TGTGCCATCAGTGCGGGGGCGGGTGAAAAACTGTTTTTT
few	TRBV11-3	TRBJ2-3	-	CASSLADTQYF	TGTGCCAGCAGCTTAGCAGATACGCAGTATTTT
-	TRBV10-3	TRBJ2-3	-	CAISRGTDTQYF	TGTGCCATCAGCCGGGGCACAGATACGCAGTATTTT
many	TRBV24-1	TRBJ2-1	TRBD2	CATSDPQPGTSGRSSYNEQFF	TGTGCCACCAGTGATCCCCAGCCCGGGACTAGCGGGAGGAGCTCCTACAATGAGCAGTTCTTC
-	TRBV20-1	TRBJ2-7	-	CSARAPAVADEQYF	TGCAGTGCTAGAGCCCCGGCGGTTGCGGACGAGCAGTACTTC
-	TRBV29-1	TRBJ1-5	-	CSVVEGSNQPQHF	TGCAGCGTCGTGGAGGGGAGCAATCAGCCCCAGCATTTT